This T cell receptor (beta chain) derives from a study of beta chain features in type 1 diabetes. V dropped 4 bases and J dropped 8 bases, with 14 bases sitting between them. This CDR3 has 13 amino acids. In germline, CDR1 is MNHEY, CDR2 SVGAGI. Points from the study as a whole: Moderate but significant shortening of TCRB CDR3s was recorded in all four CD4+ subsets from Type 1 diabetes patients.

Sequencing targeted expressed TCRB transcripts, as all isolated RNA had been reverse transcribed. TCRdb keeps only in-frame clones here, not all; method: immunoSEQ multiplex PCR. The sample includes under 200,000 clones, about 8.1% seen only once; the top ten take approximately 0.54%. This clone was seen a few times. What it binds is not known. The chain links TRBV6-5 to TRBJ1-2; D is possibly TRBD1 (5 bases). The clonotype was recovered from a woman younger than 35 with type 1 diabetes. The specimen was central memory CD4+ T cells from blood. The CDR3 is CASSSSRVRGYTF. In DNA, the CDR3 is TGTGCCAGCAGTTCCAGCAGGGTGAGAGGCTACACCTTC.